This TCR beta chain was observed in a study of PD-L1 blockade in urothelial cancer (dated by TCRdb to 2016 to 2017). Concerning the study at large: Therapy was started in 2014 for all patients, and atezolizumab 1,200 mg was administered intravenously every 3 weeks. Twenty-five of 29 patients were identified as males with urothelial cancer of bladder origin, and a prior smoking history was reported by 18 of 29 patients. An ECOG performance status of 0 or 1 was recorded for the patients, and 0 to 3 prior chemotherapy regimens had been received by the patients. Blood samples were analyzed at 3 weeks after treatment start (second dose) and at 6 weeks after treatment start. Blood samples gave a median of around 130,000 T cells and 83,000 or so unique TCRs, with a median clonality of 0.080. An exploratory multi-omic analysis was conducted of the somatic, immune and clinical correlates of response to PD-L1 blockade with atezolizumab in urothelial cancer. TCR sequencing covered pretreatment tumor samples and matched, serially collected peripheral blood taken before and after atezolizumab treatment. Durable clinical benefit meant progression-free survival longer than 6 months, and TCR features were also tested against progression-free and overall survival. In the same patients, whole exome sequencing and RNA sequencing of pretreatment tumors were performed in addition to TCR sequencing. Fewer than ten patients reached durable clinical benefit, while roughly 22 patients did not. Pretreatment blood TCR-seq was available for around 29 patients, at least one posttreatment blood collection was obtained for 24 patients, and tumor TCR-seq was available for 24 patients. Beyond this particular receptor, the publication reports: Greater expansion of tumor-associated TCR clones in peripheral blood 3 weeks after the start of treatment was observed in patients with durable benefit (n of about 24, p = 0.022). Improved progression-free and overall survival was found to be associated with pretreatment peripheral blood TCR clonality below the median. Because the sample size was small (n ≈ 30) and many exploratory analyses were performed, the results are intended to be hypothesis-generating.

For CDR1 and CDR2, the germline V gene lists KGHSH and LQKENI. The V end gives up 5 bases and the J end 5 bases, leaving 10 bases in the junction not matched to a gene. The CDR3 runs 16 amino acids, cysteine and phenylalanine included. Only CDR3 DNA is held: 48 bases, read in frame from base 1. To estimate absolute template abundance from read counts, synthetic TCR analog templates were spiked into each PCR. TCRbeta CDR3 regions were amplified from genomic DNA with bias-controlled V and J gene primers using the immunoSEQ assay. Sequencing of rearranged TCRbeta segments was performed at approximately 20X coverage. Turning to the authors' computational methods: Clustering was used to correct sequencing errors, and CDR3s were annotated against IMGT so that V, D and J genes could be assigned. Downstream analyses used only productive TCRbeta rearrangements and left out out-of-frame or stop-codon sequences. Clonality was computed as one minus Shannon entropy normalized by the log of the number of unique productive sequences. Clones differing between time points or between blood and tumor were identified by Fisher's exact test with Benjamini-Hochberg correction at adjusted p below 0.01. TCRdb obtained this table from immuneACCESS and retained in-frame rearrangements with V and J assigned. These tables miss some clones; where compared with another copy, unresolved V genes account for less than half of the shortfall, and the remainder is unexplained. From that table come the V and J calls and clone size; the DNA was used to work out D and trimming. This sample holds tens of thousands of clones; roughly 91% were observed only once. Clones ranked in the top ten supply 1.5% to 2.5% of the sample.

On this clone: This clone's antigen is unknown. It has no much larger one-base neighbor in the sample; base qualities were not kept.

The cohort included about 29 patients with locally advanced or metastatic urothelial carcinoma who were treated at Memorial Sloan Kettering on a trial protocol. Peripheral blood mononuclear cells were collected pretreatment and during treatment, with between 1 and 8 total time points per patient. The Qiagen DNeasy Blood extraction kit was used to purify genomic DNA from total PBMCs and tumor samples. PBMCs were collected pretreatment and during treatment, and were isolated and stored as previously described. This TCR was recovered from a man aged 55 to 70 with urothelial cancer. The chain employs TRBV18 and TRBJ2-5; TRBD2 fits 11 bases in the junction. Sample: PBMCs, taken around atezolizumab (anti-PD-L1) treatment. The CDR3: CASSELSGRASETQYF. The DNA sequence is as follows: TGTGCCAGCTCAGAACTTAGCGGGAGGGCCTCGGAGACCCAGTACTTC.